This TCR beta chain was observed in a study of T cells in Graves' hyperthyroidism and ophthalmopathy. At the level of the study: Specimen type is peripheral blood, collected at initial diagnosis prior to any treatment. Study-wide results and limits: With a median lead of about six months before onset, the model predicted ophthalmopathy.

Germline CDR1 and CDR2: SGHRS and YFSETQ. The junction had 6 bases not matched to a gene; V was cut back by 6 bases and J by 0 bases. The CDR3 covers 16 residues. RNA transcripts provided the source from which TCR beta CDR3 regions were amplified. First-round RT-PCR targeting the TCR CDR3 was performed with the HTBI primer set. TCRdb called the multiplex PCR reads again in MiXCR, with one record for every CDR3 protein. Among fewer than 500,000 distinct CDR3 sequences listed, around an eighth were seen once. Those with hyperthyroidism were 18 to 65 years old, newly diagnosed, and ill for under 2 months. The blood specimen was taken at initial hyperthyroidism diagnosis, before any ophthalmopathy symptoms. This clonotype showed up many times. What it binds is unknown.

The rearrangement uses TRBV5-1 and TRBJ1-6; TRBD1 agrees at 7 bases. The sequenced sample was blood. The origin of this receptor is a man younger than 40 with Graves' hyperthyroidism that later progressed to Graves' ophthalmopathy. CDR3 nucleotides: TGCGCCAGCAAGGACAGGCCCAGCTCCTATAATTCACCCCTCCACTTT. Its translation: CASKDRPSSYNSPLHF.